The 27 T cell receptor beta chains reported below all come from one sample, sequenced in a study of cytomegalovirus exposure and HLA in healthy donors (dated by TCRdb to the late 2010s). The protocol used for the library was the immunoSEQ multiplex PCR assay. For the multiplex PCR, a mixture combining 60 forward primers for TCR Vbeta segments and 13 reverse primers for TCR Jbeta segments was used. Imported from immuneACCESS, the table was reduced by TCRdb to in-frame sequences with V and J called. These copies leave out some clones; in studies compared against another copy, an unresolved V gene accounts for under half, and the cause of the remainder is not known. The sample profile shows about 99,000 clones; around three quarters of them were found once. Roughly 4% of the sample belongs to the ten largest clones. Material: PBMCs. The source of these receptors is a man aged 50 or older in good health and CMV-seropositive.

The chain has TRBV12-5 and TRBJ2-3; D perhaps matches TRBD2 (7 bases). The V and J ends lost 7 bases and 1 base respectively, with 15 bases between them. The length of the CDR3 is 15 residues. Germline CDR1 reads LGHNT; CDR2 reads FRNRAP. The CDR3 DNA reads as TGTGCTAGTGCCCTGGGGGGGGGCGGCACAGATACGCAGTATTTT. Its translation is CASALGGGGTDTQYF.

On this clone: The same CDR3 is also encoded by other DNA sequences in this sample. The chain links TRBV28 to TRBJ1-4; 8 positions agree with TRBD1. This CDR3 comprises 13 residues. The trim removed 6 bases at V and 6 bases at J, leaving 3 bases unmatched. Germline V gives CDR1 MDHEN, CDR2 SYDVKM. CDR3 residues: CASRGTGYEKLFF. The CDR3 DNA reads as TGTGCCAGCAGGGGGACAGGCTATGAAAAACTGTTTTTT.

The gene calls are TRBV28 and TRBJ2-2; 12 bases are shared with TRBD2. The CDR3 has 19 amino acids. CDR1 is MDHEN and CDR2 is SYDVKM in the germline V gene. Trimming removed 2 bases from V and 2 bases from J; junction bases left unmatched: 9. This chain's CDR3 is CASSLIAGLAGYNTGELFF. The CDR3, as DNA: TGTGCCAGCAGTTTAATCGCCGGACTAGCGGGATATAACACCGGGGAGCTGTTTTTT. Complete variable domain (other parts from reference TRBV28 and TRBJ2-2): DVKVTQSSRYLVKRTGEKVFLECVQDMDHENMFWYRQDPGLGLRLIYFSYDVKMKEKGDIPEGYSVSREKKERFSLILESASTNQTSMYLCASSLIAGLAGYNTGELFFGEGSRLTVL.

Details on this clone: One end of the junction varies from germline; a read error may be responsible. The V and J genes are TRBV7-9 and TRBJ1-1, with a tentative D call TRBD1 (6 bases). The CDR3 has 15 residues. CDR1 and CDR2 from the germline V gene are SEHNR and FQNEAQ (reference sequence). The CDR3 DNA reads as TGTTCCAGCAGCAAAAAAGGGGGAGCGAACACTGAAGCTTTCTTT. This gives the protein CSSSKKGGANTEAFF.

The chain joins TRBV11-3 to TRBJ2-5, with TRBD2 matching 7 bases. The CDR3 contains 15 residues. Germline V gene data show CDR1 as SGHNT and CDR2 as YENEEA. J lost 4 bases, V lost 1 base, and 6 bases had no gene match. The CDR3 spells CASSLVAGRGETQYF. CDR3 DNA: TGTGCCAGCAGCTTAGTAGCAGGGAGGGGAGAGACCCAGTACTTC.

This chain links TRBV19 with TRBJ1-6, with 9 bases aligning to TRBD1. V lost 9 bases to trimming and J lost 5 bases; unmatched junction nucleotides: 2. This CDR3 is built from 13 residues. CDR1 LNHDA and CDR2 SQIVND come from the germline V gene (reference sequence). CDR3 residues: CASRDRDNSPLHF. CDR3 in DNA: TGTGCCAGCCGGGACAGGGATAATTCACCCCTCCACTTT.

The V call is TRBV2, the J call TRBJ2-2, with a tentative D call TRBD1 (5 bases). Between the trimmed V and J ends, which lost 1 base and 4 bases, there was a span of 16 bases. There are 17 residues in the CDR3. Germline V gives CDR1 SNHLY, CDR2 FYNNEI. CDR3 amino acids: CASSEEWAGSATGELFF. CDR3 coding DNA: TGTGCCAGCAGTGAAGAGTGGGCAGGGTCGGCCACCGGGGAGCTGTTTTTT. Full variable domain (missing parts from reference TRBV2 and TRBJ2-2): EPEVTQTPSHQVTQMGQEVILRCVPISNHLYFYWYRQILGQKVEFLVSFYNNEISEKSEIFDDQFSVERPDGSNFTLKIRSTKLEDSAMYFCASSEEWAGSATGELFFGEGSRLTVL.

This chain links TRBV29-1 with TRBJ1-1; 8 bases align to TRBD1. V was clipped by 3 bases and J by 3 bases; unmatched bases: 6. CDR1 is SQVTM and CDR2 is ANQGSEA in the germline V gene. This CDR3 contains 14 residues. The CDR3 protein is CSVEDRDGYTEAFF. The DNA of the CDR3 is TGCAGCGTTGAGGACAGGGATGGGTACACTGAAGCTTTCTTT. Combining the CDR3 with reference TRBV29-1 and TRBJ1-1 gives the whole variable domain SAVISQKPSRDICQRGTSLTIQCQVDSQVTMMFWYRQQPGQSLTLIATANQGSEATYESGFVIDKFPISRPNLTFSTLTVSNMSPEDSSIYLCSVEDRDGYTEAFFGQGTRLTVV.

The chain carries TRBV9 and TRBJ2-5, with 10 bases aligning to TRBD2. The CDR3 sequence is 16 residues long. The V and J ends lost 0 bases and 2 bases, in that order; junction bases with no gene match: 4. Germline CDR1 reads SGDLS; CDR2 reads YYNGEE. The CDR3 spells CASSVGNSGRQETQYF. The CDR3 DNA reads TGTGCCAGCAGCGTAGGTAATAGCGGGAGGCAAGAGACCCAGTACTTC.

This chain connects TRBV9 to TRBJ2-4; the match to TRBD1 covers 11 bases. Trimming at V came to 0 bases and at J to 1 base, leaving 3 bases not matched to a gene. CDR1 is SGDLS and CDR2 is YYNGEE in the germline V gene. The CDR3 contains 17 residues. CDR3 amino acids: CASSVGTGGAAKNIQYF. CDR3 bases: TGTGCCAGCAGCGTAGGGACAGGGGGCGCTGCCAAAAACATTCAGTACTTC.

The rearrangement joins TRBV5-4 to TRBJ2-5, with TRBD2 as a possible D gene (6 bases). CDR1 is SGHNT, CDR2 YYREEE, per germline (reference sequence). Deletions cut 5 bases from V and 1 base from J, with 15 bases between. The CDR3 is 15 residues long. The CDR3 protein is CASSQERRGQETQYF. The CDR3 DNA sequence: TGTGCCAGCAGTCAGGAGCGGCGGGGCCAAGAGACCCAGTACTTC. The full variable domain, in which reference TRBV5-4 and TRBJ2-5 provide the parts outside the CDR3, is ETGVTQSPTHLIKTRGQQVTLRCSSQSGHNTVSWYQQALGQGPQFIFQYYREEENGRGNFPPRFSGLQFPNYSSELNVNALELDDSALYLCASSQERRGQETQYFGPGTRLLVL.

The chain recombines TRBV28 with TRBJ2-7; 7 bases line up with TRBD2. This CDR3 has 14 residues. V was clipped by 6 bases and J by 2 bases; unmatched bases: 7. Germline V gives CDR1 MDHEN, CDR2 SYDVKM. CDR3 nucleotides: TGTGCCAGCAGCGGGCTAGCGGAGACCTACGAGCAGTACTTC. Its translation is CASSGLAETYEQYF.

This clone was seen more than once but under ten times. V is TRBV25-1 and J is TRBJ1-6; D might be TRBD1 (5 bases). The CDR3 consists of 18 residues. Germline CDR1 MGHDK, CDR2 SYGVNS. Trimming removed 4 bases at V and 0 bases at J, with 16 bases between. CDR3 region: CASSVLYHRSSYNSPLHF. CDR3 in DNA: TGTGCCAGCAGTGTACTATACCACAGGAGCTCCTATAATTCACCCCTCCACTTT.

The chain combines TRBV9 with TRBJ1-6; 7 bases match TRBD1. The CDR3 length is 15 residues. Germline CDR1 is SGDLS and CDR2 is YYNGEE. V dropped 3 bases and J dropped 7; count of bases not matched to a gene: 7. The CDR3 region has the DNA TGTGCCAGCAGCGCGCGACAGGGTAGGAATTCACCCCTCCACTTT. It codes for CASSARQGRNSPLHF. Variable domain in full (rest from reference TRBV9 and TRBJ1-6): DSGVTQTPKHLITATGQRVTLRCSPRSGDLSVYWYQQSLDQGLQFLIQYYNGEERAKGNILERFSAQQFPDLHSELNLSSLELGDSALYFCASSARQGRNSPLHFGNGTRLTVT.

The CDR3 protein is CASSPQDRVPGYTF. In DNA form, the CDR3 reads TGTGCCAGCAGCCCTCAGGACAGAGTTCCTGGCTACACCTTC. The chain employs TRBV7-2 and TRBJ1-2; perhaps TRBD1 as D (6 bases). CDR3 length: 14 amino acids. V shed 5 bases and J shed 7 bases, with 17 bases lying between them. The germline V gene has CDR1 SGHTA and CDR2 FQGNSA.

This clone has more than one count but fewer than ten. V and J are TRBV19 and TRBJ2-3; 7 nucleotides match TRBD1. CDR1 and CDR2 (germline): LNHDA, SQIVND (reference sequence). This CDR3 has 14 residues. Trimming cost V 9 bases and J 0 bases; bases outside gene matches: 6. CDR3 amino acids: CARGQSRSTDTQYF. The CDR3 nucleotides are TGTGCCAGGGGACAGTCACGGAGCACAGATACGCAGTATTTT.

J is TRBJ2-1 and V is TRBV10-2, with 10 bases that match TRBD2. The CDR3 extends over 16 amino acids. The V gene's germline CDR1 is WSHSY and CDR2 SAAADI. Germline trimming cut 3 bases from V and 2 bases from J; bases unmatched to any gene: 4. The CDR3 sequence is CASSDPSGSPYNEQFF. In nucleotides, the CDR3 is TGCGCCAGCAGTGACCCTAGCGGGAGTCCCTACAATGAGCAGTTCTTC.

The V gene is TRBV28, the J gene TRBJ2-7, with TRBD1 identical over 11 bases. Germline V gene lookup returns CDR1 MDHEN and CDR2 SYDVKM. V lost 8 bases, J lost 3 bases, and 9 bases stayed unmatched. This CDR3 is 15 amino acids long. Written as DNA, the CDR3 is TGTGCCAGCGTCGTTGGACAGGGGGCCTTCTACGAGCAGTACTTC. Protein product: CASVVGQGAFYEQYF. Using reference TRBV28 and TRBJ2-7 for the parts outside the CDR3, the full variable domain is DVKVTQSSRYLVKRTGEKVFLECVQDMDHENMFWYRQDPGLGLRLIYFSYDVKMKEKGDIPEGYSVSREKKERFSLILESASTNQTSMYLCASVVGQGAFYEQYFGPGTRLTVT.

This rearrangement joins TRBV7-9 to TRBJ2-7, with 10 bases that match TRBD2. Germline V gene data show CDR1 as SEHNR and CDR2 as FQNEAQ (reference sequence). V lost 2 bases to trimming and J lost 2 bases; unmatched junction nucleotides: 9. This CDR3 contains 17 residues. The CDR3 sequence is CASSLILSTSGTYEQYF. The DNA for the CDR3 is TGTGCCAGCAGCTTAATTCTATCTACTAGCGGGACCTACGAGCAGTACTTC.

This clone is categorized as medium-sized. The rearrangement links TRBV7-9 to TRBJ2-2; the match to TRBD2 covers 13 bases. The germline CDR1 and CDR2 sequences are SEHNR and FQNEAQ (reference sequence). The length of the CDR3 is 17 residues. V was pared by 3 bases and J by 7 bases, with 8 bases of the junction left unmatched. The CDR3 DNA reads as TGTGCCAGCAGCTTGGCAGGACTAGCGGGGGCGAACGGGGAGCTGTTTTTT. This translates into CASSLAGLAGANGELFF.

This chain links TRBV14 with TRBJ2-2; 10 bases fit TRBD2. CDR1 and CDR2 (germline): SGHDN, FVKESK. V trimming: 2 bases; J trimming: 6 bases; junction bases outside the gene matches: 0. There are 14 residues in the CDR3. CDR3 sequence: CASSQLAGAGELFF. For the CDR3, the DNA is TGTGCCAGCAGCCAACTAGCGGGAGCCGGGGAGCTGTTTTTT.

The chain joins TRBV4-3 to TRBJ1-5, with 11 bases lining up with TRBD1. V lost 0 bases to trimming and J lost 1 base; unmatched junction nucleotides: 5. The germline V gene encodes CDR1 LGHNA and CDR2 YSLEER. The length of the CDR3 is 18 residues. This CDR3 reads CASSQDWDRGDSNQPQHF. The CDR3 DNA follows: TGCGCCAGCAGCCAAGATTGGGACAGGGGGGACAGCAATCAGCCCCAGCATTTT.

The chain is built from TRBV10-2 and TRBJ2-7; 9 bases match TRBD1. The CDR3 is made up of 14 amino acids. V lost 7 bases, J lost 7 bases, and 11 bases stayed unmatched. Per germline, CDR1 WSHSY and CDR2 SAAADI. This CDR3 reads CASNELLTGGEQYF. The CDR3 coding sequence is TGCGCCAGCAACGAATTACTGACAGGGGGAGAGCAGTACTTC.

The chain carries TRBV19 and TRBJ1-5, with 7 positions matching TRBD1. With V trimmed by 7 bases and J by 1 base, 4 bases remained unmatched. The CDR3 length is 14 residues. Germline values: CDR1 LNHDA, CDR2 SQIVND (reference sequence). CDR3 bases: TGTGCCAGTACCCAGACAGGGAGCAATCAGCCCCAGCATTTT. This translates into CASTQTGSNQPQHF.

The chain links TRBV15 to TRBJ2-7; the match to TRBD2 covers 7 bases. Trimming took 0 bases from V and 2 from J; bases not matched to a gene: 10. The length of the CDR3 is 17 residues. Germline V lookup: CDR1 LNHNV, CDR2 YYDKDF (reference sequence). This CDR3 is CATSRDFGSGGAYEQYF. DNA of the CDR3: TGTGCCACCAGCAGAGATTTTGGATCGGGAGGAGCCTACGAGCAGTACTTC.

The gene calls are TRBV6-1 and TRBJ1-2; D remains unclear. Looked up from germline, CDR1 is MNHNS and CDR2 is SASEGT. Trimming shortened V by 6 bases and J by 3 bases, and 8 bases separated the two germline ends. The CDR3 has 12 amino acids. The CDR3 bases are TGTGCCAGCAGCTTCGACTACTATGGCTACACCTTC. It translates to CASSFDYYGYTF.

The chain recombines TRBV9 with TRBJ2-3; 9 nucleotides match TRBD2. The germline V gene encodes CDR1 SGDLS and CDR2 YYNGEE. J was trimmed by 6 bases and V by 1 base; bases with no gene match: 12. The CDR3 covers 17 residues. The CDR3 sequence is CASSVRGSGRIGDTQYF. The CDR3 region has the DNA TGTGCCAGCAGCGTACGGGGAAGCGGGAGGATTGGGGATACGCAGTATTTT.